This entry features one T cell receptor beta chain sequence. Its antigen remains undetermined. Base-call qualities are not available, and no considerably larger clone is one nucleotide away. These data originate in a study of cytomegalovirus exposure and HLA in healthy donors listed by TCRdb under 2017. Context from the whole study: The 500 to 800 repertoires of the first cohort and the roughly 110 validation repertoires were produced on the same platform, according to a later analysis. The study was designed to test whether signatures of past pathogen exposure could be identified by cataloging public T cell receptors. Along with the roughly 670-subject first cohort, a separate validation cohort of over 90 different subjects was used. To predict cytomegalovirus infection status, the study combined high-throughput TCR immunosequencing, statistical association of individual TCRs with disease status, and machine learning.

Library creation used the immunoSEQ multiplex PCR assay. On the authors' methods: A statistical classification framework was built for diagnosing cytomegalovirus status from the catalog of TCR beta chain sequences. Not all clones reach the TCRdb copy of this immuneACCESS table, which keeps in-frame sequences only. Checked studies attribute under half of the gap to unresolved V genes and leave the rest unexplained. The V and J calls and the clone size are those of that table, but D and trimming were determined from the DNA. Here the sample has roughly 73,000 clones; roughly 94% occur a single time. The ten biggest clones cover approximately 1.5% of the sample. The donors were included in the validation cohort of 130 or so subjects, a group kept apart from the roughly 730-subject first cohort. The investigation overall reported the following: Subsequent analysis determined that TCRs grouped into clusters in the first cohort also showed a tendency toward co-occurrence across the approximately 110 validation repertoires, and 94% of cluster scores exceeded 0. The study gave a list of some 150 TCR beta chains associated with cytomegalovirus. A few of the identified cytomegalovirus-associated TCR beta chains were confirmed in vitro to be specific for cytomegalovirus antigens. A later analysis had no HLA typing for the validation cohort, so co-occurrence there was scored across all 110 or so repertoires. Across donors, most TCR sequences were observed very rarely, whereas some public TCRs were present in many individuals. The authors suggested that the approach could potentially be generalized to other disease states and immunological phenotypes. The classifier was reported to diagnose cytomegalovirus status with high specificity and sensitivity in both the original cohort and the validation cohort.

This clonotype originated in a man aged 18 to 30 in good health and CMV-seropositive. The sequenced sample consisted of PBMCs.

The bases are TGTGCCAGCAGCCCTTCGGTGGTGACTAGCGGGCACGGAGAGACCCAGTACTTC. The resulting protein is CASSPSVVTSGHGETQYF. The chain was built from TRBV28 and TRBJ2-5, with 10 bases in between that match TRBD2. The CDR3 starts with the cysteine, ends with the phenylalanine, and has 18 residues. Here the CDR3 DNA is all that survives: 54 bases in frame from base 1. Trimming leaves V shorter by 6 bases and J shorter by 4 bases, with the junction holding 17 bases beyond the gene matches. The germline V gene provides CDR1 MDHEN and CDR2 SYDVKM.